This is a list of T cell receptor beta chains from one sample in a study of CD8 T cells in ankylosing spondylitis. In TCRdb, the 5' RACE reads were re-called with MiXCR into one record per CDR3 protein. Of about 130,000 distinct CDR3 sequences detected, 6% to 8.5% appear once; the ten largest clones hold around 12%. Source material: blood, either unsorted or a sorted T cell fraction (not recorded which). The receptors shown here come from a female donor with ankylosing spondylitis or in good health (not recorded which). Each CDR3 is given with its conserved first and last residue. D genes are given only for firm matches. Rows may omit the clone size; those that give it use once, few, many or a size class.

V gene: TRBV5-1; clone size: many; J gene: TRBJ2-1; D gene: .; CDR3 protein: CASSANRAYNEQFF; CDR3 DNA: TGCGCCAGCAGCGCCAACAGGGCGTACAATGAGCAGTTCTTC
V gene: TRBV9; clone size: many; J gene: TRBJ1-2; D gene: TRBD1; CDR3 protein: CASSPRAGTANYGYTF; CDR3 DNA: TGTGCCAGCAGCCCCCGAGCCGGGACAGCCAACTATGGCTACACCTTC
V gene: TRBV27; clone size: many; J gene: TRBJ2-7; D gene: TRBD1; CDR3 protein: CASARDRGSYEQYF; CDR3 DNA: TGTGCCAGCGCCCGGGACAGGGGCTCCTACGAGCAGTACTTC
V gene: TRBV7-2; clone size: many; J gene: TRBJ2-5; D gene: TRBD2; CDR3 protein: CASSSPWLSGEETQYF; CDR3 DNA: TGTGCCAGCAGCTCCCCGTGGCTTAGCGGGGAAGAGACCCAGTACTTC
V gene: TRBV3-1; clone size: many; J gene: TRBJ2-1; D gene: TRBD2; CDR3 protein: CASSQEGTSGRQFF; CDR3 DNA: TGTGCCAGCAGCCAAGAAGGGACTAGCGGACGCCAGTTCTTC
V gene: TRBV5-1; clone size: many; J gene: TRBJ2-5; D gene: TRBD1; CDR3 protein: CASTPIPDRGQETQYF; CDR3 DNA: TGCGCCAGCACGCCAATCCCGGACAGGGGGCAGGAGACCCAGTACTTC
V gene: TRBV20-1; clone size: many; J gene: TRBJ1-2; D gene: TRBD1; CDR3 protein: CSAGGDSYGYTF; CDR3 DNA: TGCAGTGCCGGAGGGGACAGCTATGGCTACACCTTC
V gene: TRBV5-1; clone size: many; J gene: TRBJ1-2; D gene: TRBD1; CDR3 protein: CASSPGDREWYGYTF; CDR3 DNA: TGCGCCAGCAGCCCGGGGGACAGGGAATGGTATGGCTACACCTTC
V gene: TRBV5-1; clone size: many; J gene: TRBJ2-1; D gene: .; CDR3 protein: CASSLEWGNNEQFF; CDR3 DNA: TGCGCCAGCAGCTTGGAGTGGGGGAACAATGAGCAGTTCTTC
V gene: TRBV4-2; clone size: many; J gene: TRBJ2-6; D gene: .; CDR3 protein: CASSHRILYSGRDVLTF; CDR3 DNA: TGTGCCAGCAGCCATCGGATCCTTTACTCTGGGCGGGACGTCCTGACTTTC
V gene: TRBV7-2; clone size: many; J gene: TRBJ2-5; D gene: TRBD1; CDR3 protein: CASSTYRGGETQYF; CDR3 DNA: TGTGCCAGCAGCACCTACAGGGGCGGAGAGACCCAGTACTTC
V gene: TRBV11-2; clone size: many; J gene: TRBJ1-1; D gene: .; CDR3 protein: CASSLGGTFTHTEAFF; CDR3 DNA: TGTGCCAGCAGCTTAGGCGGGACTTTTACCCACACTGAAGCTTTCTTT
V gene: TRBV4-1; clone size: many; J gene: TRBJ1-4; D gene: .; CDR3 protein: CASSSEPATNEKLFF; CDR3 DNA: TGCGCCAGCAGCTCCGAACCCGCAACTAATGAAAAACTGTTTTTT
V gene: TRBV3-1; clone size: many; J gene: TRBJ2-5; D gene: .; CDR3 protein: CASRTPRGPGDQETQYF; CDR3 DNA: TGTGCCAGCAGAACCCCTCGCGGTCCAGGGGATCAAGAGACCCAGTACTTC
V gene: TRBV20-1; clone size: many; J gene: TRBJ1-6; D gene: .; CDR3 protein: CSARPPGDNSPLHF; CDR3 DNA: TGCAGTGCTAGACCACCGGGAGATAATTCACCCCTCCACTTT
V gene: TRBV6-1; clone size: .; J gene: TRBJ2-5; D gene: .; CDR3 protein: CATVPEGGETQYF; CDR3 DNA: TGTGCCACCGTCCCCGAGGGGGGAGAGACCCAGTACTTC
V gene: TRBV4-3; clone size: many; J gene: TRBJ2-2; D gene: .; CDR3 protein: CASSQSWRDQNTGELFF; CDR3 DNA: TGCGCCAGCAGCCAATCCTGGAGGGACCAGAACACCGGGGAGCTGTTTTTT
V gene: TRBV6-5; clone size: .; J gene: TRBJ1-5; D gene: .; CDR3 protein: CASSYSQGDQPQHF; CDR3 DNA: TGTGCCAGCAGTTACTCTCAGGGTGATCAGCCCCAGCATTTT
V gene: TRBV2; clone size: many; J gene: TRBJ1-3; D gene: .; CDR3 protein: CASSEWIETIYF; CDR3 DNA: TGTGCCAGCAGTGAATGGATAGAGACCATATATTTT
V gene: TRBV3-1; clone size: many; J gene: TRBJ1-3; D gene: TRBD1; CDR3 protein: CASSPRDRGSPGNTIYF; CDR3 DNA: TGTGCCAGCAGCCCCCGGGACAGGGGTAGTCCTGGAAACACCATATATTTT
V gene: TRBV12-3/TRBV12-4; clone size: many; J gene: TRBJ2-3; D gene: .; CDR3 protein: CASSFLAGTDTQYF; CDR3 DNA: TGTGCCAGCAGTTTCCTAGCCGGCACAGATACGCAGTATTTT
V gene: TRBV20-1; clone size: many; J gene: TRBJ2-2; D gene: .; CDR3 protein: CSVTAVNTGELFF; CDR3 DNA: TGCAGTGTCACCGCCGTAAACACCGGGGAGCTGTTTTTT
V gene: TRBV7-9; clone size: .; J gene: TRBJ2-5; D gene: TRBD2; CDR3 protein: CASSHGLAGGQETQYF; CDR3 DNA: TGTGCCAGCAGCCACGGACTAGCGGGAGGGCAAGAGACCCAGTACTTC
V gene: TRBV7-9; clone size: many; J gene: TRBJ2-3; D gene: TRBD2; CDR3 protein: CASSSTSGGGDTQYF; CDR3 DNA: TGTGCCAGCAGCTCGACTAGCGGGGGGGGAGATACGCAGTATTTT
V gene: TRBV6-1; clone size: many; J gene: TRBJ2-7; D gene: TRBD1; CDR3 protein: CASRSSGTGAYEQYF; CDR3 DNA: TGTGCCAGCAGAAGTTCCGGGACAGGGGCCTACGAGCAGTACTTC
V gene: TRBV27; clone size: many; J gene: TRBJ2-5; D gene: .; CDR3 protein: CASSPIGGLQETQYF; CDR3 DNA: TGTGCCAGCAGCCCTATTGGGGGGCTTCAAGAGACCCAGTACTTC
V gene: TRBV20-1; clone size: many; J gene: TRBJ2-7; D gene: .; CDR3 protein: CSASLTEASYEQYF; CDR3 DNA: TGCAGTGCTAGTTTAACGGAAGCCTCCTACGAGCAGTACTTC
V gene: TRBV14; clone size: few; J gene: TRBJ2-6; D gene: TRBD1; CDR3 protein: CASSARTGSGANVLTF; CDR3 DNA: TGTGCCAGCAGCGCCAGGACAGGGAGTGGGGCCAACGTCCTGACTTTC
V gene: TRBV18; clone size: .; J gene: TRBJ1-4; D gene: .; CDR3 protein: CASSRDSENEKLFF; CDR3 DNA: TGTGCCAGCTCACGCGACTCTGAGAATGAAAAACTGTTTTTT
V gene: TRBV7-2; clone size: many; J gene: TRBJ1-1; D gene: .; CDR3 protein: CASSLAWGKAEAFF; CDR3 DNA: TGTGCCAGCAGCCTTGCCTGGGGGAAGGCTGAAGCTTTCTTT
V gene: TRBV10-3; clone size: many; J gene: TRBJ1-2; D gene: TRBD1; CDR3 protein: CAITEDRGHGYTF; CDR3 DNA: TGTGCCATCACTGAGGACAGGGGGCATGGCTACACCTTC
V gene: TRBV9; clone size: many; J gene: TRBJ1-2; D gene: .; CDR3 protein: CASSDRRDYGYTF; CDR3 DNA: TGTGCCAGCAGCGACCGACGAGACTATGGCTACACCTTC
V gene: TRBV2; clone size: many; J gene: TRBJ1-5; D gene: .; CDR3 protein: CASMIGGGQPQHF; CDR3 DNA: TGTGCCAGCATGATCGGGGGAGGTCAGCCCCAGCATTTT
V gene: TRBV19; clone size: .; J gene: TRBJ1-4; D gene: .; CDR3 protein: CASKFTGPDEKLFF; CDR3 DNA: TGTGCCAGTAAATTCACAGGGCCGGATGAAAAACTGTTTTTT
V gene: TRBV27; clone size: many; J gene: TRBJ2-1; D gene: .; CDR3 protein: CASSLSLGDEQFF; CDR3 DNA: TGTGCCAGCAGTTTATCCTTAGGGGATGAGCAGTTCTTC